This T cell receptor (beta chain) stems from a study of blood T cell repertoires in COVID-19. The wider study: Acute and convalescent COVID-19 specimens originated in the United States, Italy and Spain. T cells, B-cell-depleted T cells, or PBMCs supplied cDNA or gDNA.

Original analysis: Nucleated cell counts were estimated from reference gene primer amplification. Here immunoSEQ multiplex PCR was the method, and the copy in TCRdb shows in-frame clones only, minus some. From that table come the V and J calls and clone size; the DNA was used to work out D and trimming. The sample lists about 200,000 clones, about 90% occurring once. Material for sequencing was peripheral blood. The clonotype originates from a woman between 65 and 79 years old with acute or convalescent COVID-19.

CDR3 sequence (DNA): TGTGCCAGCAGCCAAGGGGAGGGGTTGCCCCTCCACTTT. Its protein product is CASSQGEGLPLHF. The V and J genes are TRBV3-1 (or the pseudogene TRBV3-2) and TRBJ1-6; TRBD1 is a possible D gene (5 bases). Per germline, CDR1 LGHDT and CDR2 YNNKEL (reference sequence). CDR3 length equals 13 residues. Trimming pared 1 base from V and 13 bases from J, leaving 11 bases between.